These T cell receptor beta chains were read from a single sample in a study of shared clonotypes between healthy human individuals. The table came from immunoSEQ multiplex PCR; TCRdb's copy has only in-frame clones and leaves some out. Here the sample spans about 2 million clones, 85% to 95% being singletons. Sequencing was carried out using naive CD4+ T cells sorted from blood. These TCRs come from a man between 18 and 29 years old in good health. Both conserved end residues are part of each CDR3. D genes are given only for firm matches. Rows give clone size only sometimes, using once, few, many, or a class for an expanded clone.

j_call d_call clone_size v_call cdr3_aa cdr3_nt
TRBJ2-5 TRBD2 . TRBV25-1 CASRHGLAGSQETQYF TGTGCCAGCAGACACGGACTAGCGGGGAGCCAAGAGACCCAGTACTTC
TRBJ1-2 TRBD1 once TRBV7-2 CASSAQTGDPLYGYTF TGTGCCAGCAGCGCCCAGACAGGGGACCCCCTCTATGGCTACACCTTC
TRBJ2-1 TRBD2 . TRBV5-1 CASSLESSGFNEQFF TGCGCCAGCAGCTTGGAGTCTAGCGGGTTCAATGAGCAGTTCTTC
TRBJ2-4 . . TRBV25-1 CASSEPGKGGNIQYF TGTGCCAGCAGTGAACCCGGGAAAGGGGGGAACATTCAGTACTTC
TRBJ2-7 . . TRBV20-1 CSATSSYEQYF TGCAGTGCTACTAGCTCCTACGAGCAGTACTTC
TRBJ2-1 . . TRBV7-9 CASSFVSYNEQFF TGTGCCAGCAGCTTCGTCTCCTACAATGAGCAGTTCTTC
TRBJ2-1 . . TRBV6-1 CASSEAGGGGEQFF TGTGCCAGCAGTGAAGCAGGTGGGGGAGGTGAGCAGTTCTTC
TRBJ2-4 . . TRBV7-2 CASSLGGHLAKNIQYF TGTGCCAGCAGCTTAGGCGGACATCTAGCCAAAAACATTCAGTACTTC
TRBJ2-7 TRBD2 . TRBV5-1 CASSLASGGYEQYF TGCGCCAGCAGCTTGGCTAGCGGGGGGTACGAGCAGTACTTC
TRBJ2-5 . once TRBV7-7 CASSLWAGETQYF TGTGCTAGCAGCTTGTGGGCCGGAGAGACCCAGTACTTC
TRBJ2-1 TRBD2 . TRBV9 CASSVDAGVANEQFF TGTGCCAGCAGCGTAGACGCGGGAGTGGCTAATGAGCAGTTCTTC
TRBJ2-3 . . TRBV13 CASSVTRVTDTQYF TGTGCCAGCAGCGTTACTAGGGTGACAGATACGCAGTATTTT
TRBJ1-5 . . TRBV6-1 CASSAGYNQPQHF TGTGCCAGCAGTGCGGGGTACAATCAGCCCCAGCATTTT
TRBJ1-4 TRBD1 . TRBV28 CASSSTGGVGEKLFF TGTGCCAGCAGTTCGACAGGGGGGGTAGGCGAAAAACTGTTTTTT
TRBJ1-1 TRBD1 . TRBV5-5 CASSTQGPGNTEAFF TGTGCCAGCAGCACACAGGGGCCAGGAAACACTGAAGCTTTCTTT
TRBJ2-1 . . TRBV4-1 CASSQPGRNEQFF TGCGCCAGCAGCCAACCGGGGCGCAATGAGCAGTTCTTC
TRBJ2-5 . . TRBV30 CAWSVRIQETQYF TGTGCCTGGAGTGTACGCATACAAGAGACCCAGTACTTC
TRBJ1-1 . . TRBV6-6 CASSPWDENTEAFF TGTGCCAGCAGCCCCTGGGACGAGAACACTGAAGCTTTCTTT
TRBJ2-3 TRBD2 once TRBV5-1 CASSLGLAGDSDTQYF TGCGCCAGCAGCTTGGGACTAGCGGGGGATTCAGATACGCAGTATTTT
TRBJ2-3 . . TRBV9 CASSVSGGTDTQYF TGTGCCAGCAGCGTGTCAGGGGGCACAGATACGCAGTATTTT
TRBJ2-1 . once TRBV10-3 CAINRDFFNEQFF TGTGCCATCAATCGGGACTTTTTCAATGAGCAGTTCTTC
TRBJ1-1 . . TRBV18 CASSPPGGSTEAFF TGTGCCAGCTCACCACCCGGGGGTTCAACTGAAGCTTTCTTT
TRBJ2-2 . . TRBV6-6 CASTHTGELFF TGTGCCAGCACCCACACCGGGGAGCTGTTTTTT
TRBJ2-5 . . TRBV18 CASSSWGIPQETQYF TGTGCCAGCTCATCTTGGGGAATCCCCCAAGAGACCCAGTACTTC
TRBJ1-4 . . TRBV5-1 CASSVEGQTNEKLFF TGCGCCAGCAGCGTGGAAGGGCAGACGAATGAAAAACTGTTTTTT
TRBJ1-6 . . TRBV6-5 CASSQPGANSPLHF TGTGCCAGCAGTCAGCCTGGGGCTAATTCACCCCTCCACTTT
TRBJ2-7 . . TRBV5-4 CASSLVSSYEQYF TGTGCCAGCAGCTTGGTAAGCAGCTACGAGCAGTACTTC
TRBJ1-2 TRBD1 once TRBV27 CASSQTGGSGGYTF TGTGCCAGCAGCCAGACAGGGGGCTCGGGTGGCTACACCTTC
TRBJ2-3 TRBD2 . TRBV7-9 CASRTSGSDTQYF TGTGCCAGCAGGACTAGCGGATCAGATACGCAGTATTTT
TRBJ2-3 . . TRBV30 CAWSPGPPDTQYF TGTGCCTGGAGCCCGGGACCCCCGGATACGCAGTATTTT
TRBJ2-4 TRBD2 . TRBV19 CASSIETGGINIQYF TGTGCCAGTAGTATAGAAACGGGAGGCATTAACATTCAGTACTTC
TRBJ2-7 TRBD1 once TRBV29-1 CSASGTDSYEQYF TGCAGCGCCTCCGGGACAGACTCCTACGAGCAGTACTTC
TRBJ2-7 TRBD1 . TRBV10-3 CAIRGTGENYEQYF TGTGCCATCAGAGGGACAGGGGAGAACTACGAGCAGTACTTC
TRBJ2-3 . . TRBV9 CASSVRGYVTDTQYF TGTGCCAGCAGCGTAAGGGGCTACGTAACAGATACGCAGTATTTT
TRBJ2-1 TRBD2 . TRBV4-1 CASSPDWSGGSSYNEQFF TGCGCCAGCAGCCCGGACTGGAGCGGGGGTAGCTCCTACAATGAGCAGTTCTTC
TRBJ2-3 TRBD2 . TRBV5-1 CASSLTSGGVGTDTQYF TGCGCCAGCAGCCTCACCAGCGGGGGAGTGGGCACAGATACGCAGTATTTT
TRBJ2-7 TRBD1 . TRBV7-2 CASSSNPGQSYEQYF TGTGCCAGCAGCTCAAACCCGGGACAGAGCTACGAGCAGTACTTC